One sample yielded the 20 T cell receptor beta chains listed below, sequenced in a study of cytomegalovirus exposure and HLA in healthy donors (dated 2017 in TCRdb). Receptor libraries were prepared by the immunoSEQ multiplex PCR assay. For the multiplex PCR, a mixture combining 60 forward primers for TCR Vbeta segments and 13 reverse primers for TCR Jbeta segments was used. TCRdb provides this immuneACCESS table in a form limited to in-frame rearrangements. Some clones are lacking; in checked studies, under half of them reflect an unresolved V gene, and why the rest are absent is not known. In this sample the table shows about 160,000 clones, 65% to 85% of which occur a single time. Approximately 7.1% of the sample lies in the top ten. The specimen sequenced was PBMCs. Receptors were obtained from a man in his forties in good health and CMV-seropositive.

V gene TRBV4-3 combines with J gene TRBJ2-1, with 11 bases lining up with TRBD2. The junction had 8 bases not matched to a gene; V was cut back by 3 bases and J by 4 bases. The CDR3 runs 17 residues. CDR1 LGHNA and CDR2 YSLEER come from the germline V gene. The CDR3: CASSHDPSGGTYNEQFF. In nucleotides, the CDR3 is TGCGCCAGCAGCCATGACCCTAGCGGGGGGACATACAATGAGCAGTTCTTC.

The chain combines TRBV27 with TRBJ2-5, with D possibly TRBD1 on 6 matching bases. The end of the DNA fits TRBJ2-7 better, so the J call may be wrong. The CDR3 runs 16 residues. Germline CDR1 reads MNHEY; CDR2 reads SMNVEV (reference sequence). The DNA of the CDR3 is TGTGCCAGCAGTTTAGGCTTAAGGACAGCGCCTTACGAGCAGTACTTC. Protein product: CASSLGLRTAPYEQYF.

This chain joins TRBV6-1 and TRBJ2-3, with D perhaps TRBD2 (6 bases). V was cut by 6 bases and J by 6 bases, with 19 bases left in between. This CDR3 comprises 15 residues. Germline CDR1 and CDR2: MNHNS and SASEGT. Written as DNA, the CDR3 is TGTGCCAGCAGGGCTCGGAGGGCGACGGGGGATACGCAGTATTTT. This encodes CASRARRATGDTQYF.

This clone has only a few counts. This rearrangement joins TRBV6-5 to TRBJ1-3; TRBD1 is a possible D gene (5 bases). The CDR3 is made up of 13 amino acids. Trimming stripped 0 bases from V and 8 bases from J, with 8 bases between. Germline V gives CDR1 MNHEY, CDR2 SVGAGI. Here the CDR3 reads CASSYSRGDTIYF. The CDR3 DNA sequence: TGTGCCAGCAGTTACTCTCGGGGGGACACCATATATTTT.

This chain joins TRBV7-3 and TRBJ2-3; TRBD2 matches at 14 bases. Trimming cost V 5 bases and J 4 bases; bases outside gene matches: 8. There are 17 residues in the CDR3. The V gene's germline CDR1 is SGHTA and CDR2 FQGTGA. Here the CDR3 DNA reads TGTGCCAGCAGCCCGAAGAGACTAGCGGGGGGGCCAGATACGCAGTATTTT. It specifies CASSPKRLAGGPDTQYF.

This clone came up once. The chain has TRBV27 and TRBJ2-2; weak D call: TRBD1 (5 bases). The germline V gene encodes CDR1 MNHEY and CDR2 SMNVEV (reference sequence). The CDR3 totals 17 residues. Trimming took 6 bases from V and 5 from J, leaving 22 bases between them. CDR3 amino acids: CASSLLSRTPPTGELFF. The CDR3 DNA follows: TGTGCCAGCAGCCTACTTTCCCGGACACCTCCGACCGGGGAGCTGTTTTTT.

CDR3 in DNA: TGTGCCAGCAGTTCACCCTTCCCCGGACTAGATACGCAGTATTTT. It encodes CASSSPFPGLDTQYF. This chain connects TRBV6-5 to TRBJ2-3; possible D gene TRBD2, 5 bases. The germline CDR1 and CDR2 sequences are MNHEY and SVGAGI. Between the trimmed V and J ends, which lost 4 bases and 5 bases, there was a span of 16 bases. There are 15 residues in the CDR3.

The genes are TRBV7-9 and TRBJ1-5; the D is unclear. The CDR3 consists of 15 residues. Trimming left V 5 bases short and J 3 bases short, with 14 bases between. Looked up from germline, CDR1 is SEHNR and CDR2 is FQNEAQ (reference sequence). The CDR3 protein is CASSPTGSHNQPQHF. The CDR3 DNA is TGTGCCAGCAGCCCGACCGGGAGCCACAATCAGCCCCAGCATTTT.

This clone was seen only a few times. The V call is TRBV7-3, the J call TRBJ2-2, with a possible D match to TRBD1 (5 bases). This CDR3 has 16 amino acids. Trimming shortened V by 4 bases and J by 0 bases, and 12 bases separated the two germline ends. From germline, CDR1 is SGHTA and CDR2 FQGTGA. The CDR3 is CASSSTGPANTGELFF. The CDR3 coding sequence is TGTGCCAGCAGCTCCACAGGACCCGCGAACACCGGGGAGCTGTTTTTT.

This clone was found once. The V call is TRBV7-9, the J call TRBJ2-2, with D maybe TRBD1 (5 bases). Germline lookup yields CDR1 SEHNR and CDR2 FQNEAQ (reference sequence). This CDR3 is built from 16 residues. The germline V and J ends were trimmed by 6 bases and 0 bases, with 14 bases remaining between them. The CDR3 is CASRIKGPSNTGELFF. The CDR3 nucleotides read TGTGCCAGCAGGATAAAGGGGCCATCGAACACCGGGGAGCTGTTTTTT.

The chain links TRBV30 to TRBJ1-5, with 7 bases identical to TRBD1. Per germline, CDR1 GTSNPN and CDR2 SVGIG (reference sequence). V dropped 5 bases and J dropped 1; count of bases not matched to a gene: 8. The CDR3 spans 15 residues. CDR3 in DNA: TGTGCCTGGGCTCCGACAGGGCCCAGCAATCAGCCCCAGCATTTT. As protein: CAWAPTGPSNQPQHF.

The chain uses TRBV7-9 and TRBJ1-1, with D perhaps matching TRBD1 (5 bases). The CDR3 extends over 15 amino acids. Per germline, CDR1 SEHNR and CDR2 FQNEAQ (reference sequence). The germline V and J ends were trimmed by 0 bases and 1 base, with 9 bases remaining between them. CDR3 bases: TGTGCCAGCAGCTTAGCGGGTAGGGGGAACACTGAAGCTTTCTTT. Protein sequence: CASSLAGRGNTEAFF.

Note on this clone: One junction end does not reproduce the germline sequence, and a read error may be involved. The J gene is TRBJ2-5, the V gene TRBV7-7; a weak D match, TRBD2 (5 bases). This CDR3 has 13 amino acids. CDR1 and CDR2 from the germline V gene are SSHAT and FNYEAQ (reference sequence). CDR3: CASIAADEETQYF. The CDR3, as DNA: TGTGCTAGCATCGCAGCGGACGAAGAGACCCAGTACTTC.

This chain uses TRBV10-3 with TRBJ2-1; 8 bases map to TRBD2. V shed 4 bases and J 4 bases; nucleotides not matched to a gene: 21. The germline gives CDR1 ENHRY, CDR2 SYGVKD. This CDR3 comprises 20 residues. CDR3 DNA sequence: TGTGCCATCAGTGGTTGGTCTGGGAGTACGAGTAGCGGGGAATACAATGAGCAGTTCTTC. Protein: CAISGWSGSTSSGEYNEQFF.

The chain couples TRBV4-1 to TRBJ1-6, with D perhaps matching TRBD1 (6 bases). Trimming shortened V by 5 bases and J by 6 bases, and 23 bases separated the two germline ends. The CDR3 loop spans 18 amino acids. CDR1 and CDR2 from the germline V gene are MGHRA and YSYEKL. The CDR3 here is CASSTLQGAPAFNSPLHF. For the CDR3, the DNA is TGCGCCAGCAGCACGCTACAGGGAGCACCAGCGTTTAATTCACCCCTCCACTTT.

The chain joins TRBV5-1 to TRBJ1-4; D is uncertain. CDR3 length equals 14 residues. Germline V lookup: CDR1 SGHRS, CDR2 YFSETQ. Between the trimmed V and J ends, which lost 4 bases and 7 bases, there was a span of 14 bases. Written as DNA, the CDR3 is TGCGCCAGCAGCCCGAGCGGGGAGGCTGAAAAACTGTTTTTT. The encoded protein is CASSPSGEAEKLFF. Combining the CDR3 with reference TRBV5-1 and TRBJ1-4 gives the whole variable domain KAGVTQTPRYLIKTRGQQVTLSCSPISGHRSVSWYQQTPGQGLQFLFEYFSETQRNKGNFPGRFSGRQFSNSRSEMNVSTLELGDSALYLCASSPSGEAEKLFFGSGTQLSVL.

The chain combines TRBV11-2 with TRBJ2-5; D might be TRBD2 (5 bases). V lost 0 bases to trimming and J lost 5 bases, with 16 bases between them. CDR1 and CDR2 from the germline V gene are SGHAT and FQNNGV. The CDR3 loop spans 16 amino acids. The CDR3 sequence: CASSLDGRWTPETQYF. CDR3 coding DNA: TGTGCCAGCAGCTTAGATGGCAGGTGGACTCCTGAGACCCAGTACTTC.

The chain recombines TRBV29-1 with TRBJ2-2; 7 bases match TRBD1. The V gene's germline CDR1 is SQVTM and CDR2 ANQGSEA. J was trimmed by 4 bases and V by 4 bases; bases with no gene match: 9. The CDR3 runs 15 residues. In DNA form, the CDR3 reads TGCAGCGTTGGAACGACAGGGCTGGGCACCGGGGAGCTGTTTTTT. Translating gives CSVGTTGLGTGELFF.

The gene calls are TRBV7-2 and TRBJ2-7; 11 bases map to TRBD2. Per germline, CDR1 SGHTA and CDR2 FQGNSA. With V trimmed by 2 bases and J by 4 bases, 4 bases remained unmatched. The CDR3 is made up of 15 amino acids. The CDR3: CASSLTSGGPYEQYF. CDR3 DNA sequence: TGTGCCAGCAGCTTAACTAGCGGGGGACCATACGAGCAGTACTTC.

The rearrangement joins TRBV7-2 to TRBJ2-5; D gene ambiguous. Germline V lookup: CDR1 SGHTA, CDR2 FQGNSA. This CDR3 spans 14 amino acids. Trimming pared 2 bases from V and 1 base from J, leaving 8 bases between. The chain's CDR3 is CASSLLQTQETQYF. The CDR3 coding sequence is TGTGCCAGCAGCTTATTACAGACCCAAGAGACCCAGTACTTC. Using reference TRBV7-2 and TRBJ2-5 for the parts outside the CDR3, the full variable domain is GAGVSQSPSNKVTEKGKDVELRCDPISGHTALYWYRQSLGQGLEFLIYFQGNSAPDKSGLPSDRFSAERTGGSVSTLTIQRTQQEDSAVYLCASSLLQTQETQYFGPGTRLLVL.